These 11 T cell receptor beta chains originate from one sample sequenced in a study of control samples from healthy donors and cancer patients. Sequencing was performed with immunoSEQ multiplex PCR; in TCRdb, only in-frame clones are kept and a portion is missing. The table includes around 49,000 clones, more than 70% detected once. The specimen sequenced was PBMCs. The origin of the receptors is a man aged 35 to 55 with colorectal cancer.

This clone was seen once. The chain is built from TRBV5-5 and TRBJ1-5; the D is unclear. V was cut by 2 bases and J by 5 bases, with 5 bases left in between. The CDR3 totals 12 residues. Germline values: CDR1 SGHKS, CDR2 YYEKEE (reference sequence). The CDR3 DNA follows: TGTGCCAGCAGCTTCGTGGATCAGCCCCAGCATTTT. It is translated as CASSFVDQPQHF.

This chain connects TRBV2 to TRBJ2-5; the D gene could be TRBD1 or TRBD2 (5 bases each). V was shortened by 2 bases and J by 4 bases, with 11 bases between the two germline ends. CDR3 length: 14 amino acids. The germline CDR1 and CDR2 sequences are SNHLY and FYNNEI. The CDR3 DNA reads TGTGCCAGCAGTGAAAGTAGGGGAGCAGAGACCCAGTACTTC. Its translation: CASSESRGAETQYF.

The chain links TRBV6-5 to TRBJ2-1; no clear D. CDR3 length equals 15 residues. Trimming removed 3 bases from V and 2 bases from J, with 11 bases in between. Germline V CDR1 and CDR2: MNHEY, SVGAGI. This chain's CDR3 is CASSYYGHTYNEQFF. The CDR3 DNA reads TGTGCCAGCAGTTATTATGGGCATACCTACAATGAGCAGTTCTTC.

This sequence joins TRBV28 and TRBJ2-2; D is possibly TRBD2 (5 bases). Germline CDR1 reads MDHEN; CDR2 reads SYDVKM. CDR3 length: 12 amino acids. With 5 bases removed from V and 8 bases from J, the gap between germline ends came to 9 bases. CDR3 DNA: TGTGCCAGCAGTCGGAGGTGGGGGGAGCTGTTTTTT. Protein product: CASSRRWGELFF.

The chain uses TRBV13 and TRBJ1-4; D is perhaps TRBD1 (5 bases). V was cut by 5 bases and J by 7 bases, with 17 bases left in between. The CDR3 contains 15 residues. Germline loops: CDR1 PRHDT, CDR2 FYEKMQ (reference sequence). The CDR3, as DNA: TGTGCCAGCAGCCCTAGCAGGGTGGGTGGTGAAAAACTGTTTTTT. It translates to CASSPSRVGGEKLFF. Complete variable domain (other parts from reference TRBV13 and TRBJ1-4): AAGVIQSPRHLIKEKRETATLKCYPIPRHDTVYWYQQGPGQDPQFLISFYEKMQSDKGSIPDRFSAQQFSDYHSELNMSSLELGDSALYFCASSPSRVGGEKLFFGSGTQLSVL.

The V call is TRBV5-4, the J call TRBJ2-6; a possible D gene is TRBD2 (5 bases). V was trimmed by 0 bases and J by 2 bases, leaving 6 bases between them. The V gene's germline CDR1 is SGHNT and CDR2 YYREEE (reference sequence). This CDR3 contains 15 residues. The CDR3: CASSLAGAGANVLTF. The CDR3 DNA reads TGTGCCAGCAGCTTGGCCGGGGCTGGGGCCAACGTCCTGACTTTC.

The V and J genes are TRBV29-1 and TRBJ1-1, with 12 bases lining up with TRBD1. The CDR3 has 15 amino acids. Trimming at V came to 4 bases and at J to 4 bases, leaving 7 bases not matched to a gene. Germline-derived CDR1 and CDR2 are SQVTM and ANQGSEA. CDR3 protein: CSVGGTGGIITEAFF. The DNA for the CDR3 is TGCAGCGTTGGTGGGACAGGGGGCATCATCACTGAAGCTTTCTTT.

The rearrangement links TRBV28 to TRBJ1-2; 8 bases align to TRBD1. Per germline, CDR1 MDHEN and CDR2 SYDVKM. The length of the CDR3 is 14 residues. Trimming removed 2 bases from V and 8 bases from J; junction bases left unmatched: 7. CDR3 nucleotides: TGTGCCAGCAGTTTAGCGGACAGGGCCGGGGGCTACACCTTC. It codes for CASSLADRAGGYTF.

The V and J genes are TRBV28 and TRBJ1-4; 9 nucleotides agree with TRBD1. The trim removed 5 bases at V and 8 bases at J, leaving 3 bases unmatched. Germline V gene lookup returns CDR1 MDHEN and CDR2 SYDVKM. The CDR3 totals 13 residues. CDR3 bases: TGTGCCAGCAGTCGGACAGGGGCCGAAAAACTGTTTTTT. It yields the protein CASSRTGAEKLFF. The complete variable domain, with remaining parts taken from reference TRBV28 and TRBJ1-4, reads DVKVTQSSRYLVKRTGEKVFLECVQDMDHENMFWYRQDPGLGLRLIYFSYDVKMKEKGDIPEGYSVSREKKERFSLILESASTNQTSMYLCASSRTGAEKLFFGSGTQLSVL.

The chain recombines TRBV19 with TRBJ1-6, with TRBD1 matching 7 bases. The V and J ends lost 10 bases and 7 bases, in that order; junction bases with no gene match: 13. The germline V gene has CDR1 LNHDA and CDR2 SQIVND (reference sequence). This CDR3 has 15 residues. CDR3 DNA: TGTGCCACTCATAGGACCGGGACAGAAAATTCACCCCTCCACTTT. The encoded protein is CATHRTGTENSPLHF.

The V gene is TRBV6-1, the J gene TRBJ1-2; D is unclear. Trimming removed 4 bases at V and 6 bases at J, with 24 bases between. Germline V CDR1 and CDR2: MNHNS, SASEGT. The CDR3 contains 17 residues. The CDR3 is CASSAHLEVRSPHGYTF. The CDR3 DNA is TGTGCCAGCAGTGCCCATTTGGAGGTCAGAAGTCCGCATGGCTACACCTTC.